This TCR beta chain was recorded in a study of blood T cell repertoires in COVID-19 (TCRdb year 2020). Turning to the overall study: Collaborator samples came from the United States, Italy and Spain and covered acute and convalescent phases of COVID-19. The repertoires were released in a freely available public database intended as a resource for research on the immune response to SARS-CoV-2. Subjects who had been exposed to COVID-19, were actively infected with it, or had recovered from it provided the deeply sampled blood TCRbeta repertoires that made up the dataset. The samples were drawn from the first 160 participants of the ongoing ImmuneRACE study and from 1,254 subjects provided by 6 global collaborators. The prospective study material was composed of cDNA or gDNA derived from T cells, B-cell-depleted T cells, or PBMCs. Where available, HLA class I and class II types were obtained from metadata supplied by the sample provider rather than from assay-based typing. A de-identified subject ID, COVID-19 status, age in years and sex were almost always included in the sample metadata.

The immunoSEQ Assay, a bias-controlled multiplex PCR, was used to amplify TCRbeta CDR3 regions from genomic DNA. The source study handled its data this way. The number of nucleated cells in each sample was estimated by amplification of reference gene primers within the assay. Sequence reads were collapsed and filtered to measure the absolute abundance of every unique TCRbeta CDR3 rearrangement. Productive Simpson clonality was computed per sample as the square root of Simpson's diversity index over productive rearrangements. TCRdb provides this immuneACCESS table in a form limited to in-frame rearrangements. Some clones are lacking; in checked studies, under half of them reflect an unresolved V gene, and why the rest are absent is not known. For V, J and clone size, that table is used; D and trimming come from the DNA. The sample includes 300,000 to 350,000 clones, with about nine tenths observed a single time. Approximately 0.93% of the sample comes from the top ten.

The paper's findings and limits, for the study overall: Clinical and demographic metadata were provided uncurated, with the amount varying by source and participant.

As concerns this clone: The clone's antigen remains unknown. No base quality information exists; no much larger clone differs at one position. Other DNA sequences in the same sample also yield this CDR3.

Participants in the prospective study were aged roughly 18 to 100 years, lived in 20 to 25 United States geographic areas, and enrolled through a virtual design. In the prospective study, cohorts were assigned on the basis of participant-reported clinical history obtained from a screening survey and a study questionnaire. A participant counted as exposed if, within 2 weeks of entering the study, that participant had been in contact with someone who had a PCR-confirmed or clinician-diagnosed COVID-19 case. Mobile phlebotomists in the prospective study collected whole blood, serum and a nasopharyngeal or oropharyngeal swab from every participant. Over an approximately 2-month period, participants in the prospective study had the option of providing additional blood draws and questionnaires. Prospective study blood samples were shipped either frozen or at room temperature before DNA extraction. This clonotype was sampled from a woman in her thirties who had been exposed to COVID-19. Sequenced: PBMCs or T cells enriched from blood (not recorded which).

The CDR3 has the sequence CASSSDRGSYEQYF. Read as DNA, the sequence is TGTGCCAGCAGTTCGGACAGGGGCTCCTACGAGCAGTACTTC. The rearranged chain carries TRBV28 and TRBJ2-7; 9 bases in between match TRBD1. Reading the germline V gene gives CDR1 MDHEN and CDR2 SYDVKM. V loses 4 bases at its end and J loses 0 bases; junction bases beyond the gene matches: 1. The CDR3 numbers 14 residues from cysteine through phenylalanine. Only CDR3 DNA remains: 42 bases, in frame from the first base.